This T cell receptor beta chain was recorded in a study of blood T cell repertoires in COVID-19. Across the study: The analysed material was cDNA or gDNA that came from T cells, B-cell-depleted T cells, or PBMCs.

Per the authors' pipeline: Nucleated cell number was recorded as an estimate derived from reference gene primer amplification. TCRdb's table, derived via immunoSEQ multiplex PCR, lists solely in-frame clones and lacks some. D and trimming were read from the DNA, whereas the V and J calls and clone size are those reported in that table. The profile shows about 100,000 clones, over 80% of them singletons. The CDR3 is 15 residues long. Germline CDR1 and CDR2: SGHDN and FVKESK. V dropped 4 bases and J dropped 2 bases, with 14 bases sitting between them. The clonotype comes from a man aged 45 to 65 with active or convalescent COVID-19. The sample consisted of peripheral blood. The chain employs TRBV14 and TRBJ2-5; the D is unclear. The CDR3 DNA follows: TGTGCCAGCAGCCGTTCTCAGATATTTCAAGAGACCCAGTACTTC. It encodes CASSRSQIFQETQYF.